Below, 18 T cell receptor beta chains from the same sample are listed, as sequenced in a study of blood T cell repertoires in COVID-19. Produced via immunoSEQ multiplex PCR; TCRdb's table is partial and in-frame only. The table lists 95,000 to 110,000 clones, 82% of them singletons, with 4% to 5.5% in the top ten. What was sequenced was peripheral blood. The receptor set was obtained from a man in his 60s with acute or convalescent COVID-19.

The chain uses TRBV19 and TRBJ2-1, with D possibly TRBD2 on 6 matching bases. The CDR3 is 18 residues long. V lost 4 bases, J lost 1 base, and 20 bases lay in between. Looked up from germline, CDR1 is LNHDA and CDR2 is SQIVND (reference sequence). This CDR3 reads CASSNRASRGTSYNEQFF. DNA for the CDR3: TGTGCCAGTAGTAACCGGGCCTCGCGGGGTACATCCTACAATGAGCAGTTCTTC.

DNA for the CDR3: TGTGCCAGCAGGGGTGGACAGAATAATAATTCACCCCTCCACTTT. Protein product: CASRGGQNNNSPLHF. This sequence joins TRBV2 and TRBJ1-6, with a possible D match to TRBD1 (6 bases). Germline-derived CDR1 and CDR2 are SNHLY and FYNNEI. The length of the CDR3 is 15 residues. Trimming pared 6 bases from V and 5 bases from J, leaving 14 bases between.

J is TRBJ2-7 and V is TRBV6-6; 7 bases align to TRBD2. CDR1 and CDR2 from the germline V gene are MNHNY and SVGAGI (reference sequence). The CDR3 runs 14 residues. V lost 6 bases to trimming and J lost 2 bases; unmatched junction nucleotides: 7. The DNA for the CDR3 is TGTGCCAGCAGGTCCCTAGCGGACGCCTACGAGCAGTACTTC. It is translated as CASRSLADAYEQYF.

CDR3 residues: CASSFGSYNSPLHF. The CDR3 DNA sequence: TGTGCCAGCAGTTTCGGCTCCTATAATTCACCCCTCCACTTT. The rearrangement links TRBV27 to TRBJ1-6; D is undetermined. CDR1 MNHEY and CDR2 SMNVEV come from the germline V gene (reference sequence). V was pared by 3 bases and J by 0 bases, with 3 bases between. The CDR3 contains 14 residues.

The chain carries TRBV7-2 and TRBJ2-5; the D gene is possibly TRBD1 (5 bases). V shed 3 bases and J shed 1 base, with 9 bases lying between them. This CDR3 contains 14 residues. CDR1 SGHTA and CDR2 FQGNSA come from the germline V gene. CDR3 amino acids: CASSFQGAQETQYF. The CDR3 coding sequence is TGTGCCAGCAGCTTTCAAGGGGCCCAAGAGACCCAGTACTTC.

The rearrangement links TRBV5-4 to TRBJ1-6, with TRBD1 identical over 7 bases. This CDR3 spans 15 amino acids. With 1 base clipped from V and 7 bases from J, the junction kept 5 bases outside the gene matches. Germline V gene lookup returns CDR1 SGHNT and CDR2 YYREEE (reference sequence). CDR3 amino acids: CASSLNRGGNSPLHF. The CDR3 bases are TGTGCCAGCAGCTTGAACAGGGGTGGGAATTCACCCCTCCACTTT.

The chain couples TRBV23-1 to TRBJ2-7, with 7 bases matching TRBD1. TRBV23-1 is designated an ORF whose function remains uncertain. Trimming removed 3 bases from V and 1 base from J; junction bases left unmatched: 9. The CDR3 covers 16 residues. CDR3 residues: CASSHPVDRSSYEQYF. For the CDR3, the DNA is TGCGCCAGCAGTCACCCCGTGGACAGGTCGTCCTACGAGCAGTACTTC.

This chain's CDR3 is CASEYGGGAGELFF. CDR3 nucleotides: TGTGCCAGCGAATATGGGGGAGGTGCCGGGGAGCTGTTTTTT. The chain carries TRBV2 and TRBJ2-2; tentative D call: TRBD2 (6 bases). The V end lost 8 bases, the J end lost 6 bases, and 16 bases lay between the germline ends. CDR1 and CDR2 from the germline V gene are SNHLY and FYNNEI. The CDR3 consists of 14 residues.

The genes are TRBV5-1 and TRBJ1-1; 8 bases are shared with TRBD1. Germline V gene sequence: CDR1 SGHRS, CDR2 YFSETQ. The CDR3 is 16 amino acids. The V segment lost 1 base and the J segment 4 bases; nucleotides outside the gene matches: 9. CDR3 bases: TGCGCCAGCAGCTTGAGGACAGGGAGGGTCGGCACTGAAGCTTTCTTT. Translating gives CASSLRTGRVGTEAFF.

The chain has TRBV15 and TRBJ1-5; maybe TRBD1 (6 bases). Per the germline V gene, CDR1 is LNHNV and CDR2 is YYDKDF (reference sequence). Trimming cost V 5 bases and J 1 base, with 15 bases left between them. The CDR3 extends over 16 amino acids. Here the CDR3 DNA reads TGTGCCACCAGCTCGTACAGGGTCGTAAGCAATCAGCCCCAGCATTTT. Its translation is CATSSYRVVSNQPQHF.

The chain employs TRBV6-5 and TRBJ2-1; 7 bases agree with TRBD2. Losses at the gene ends were 6 bases for V and 0 bases for J; bases not matched to a gene: 5. Germline V lookup: CDR1 MNHEY, CDR2 SVGAGI. The CDR3 loop spans 15 amino acids. The DNA of the CDR3 is TGTGCCAGCAGGCTAGCGGCCCGCTCCTACAATGAGCAGTTCTTC. Translated: CASRLAARSYNEQFF.

The chain couples TRBV10-3 to TRBJ2-3; D is perhaps TRBD2 (6 bases). The germline V gene encodes CDR1 ENHRY and CDR2 SYGVKD. Trimming shortened V by 2 bases and J by 5 bases, and 20 bases separated the two germline ends. This CDR3 region has 17 residues. DNA of the CDR3: TGTGCCATCAGTGAGCCTGACCTTGCCTGGGGGGAAGATACGCAGTATTTT. As protein: CAISEPDLAWGEDTQYF.

The rearrangement uses TRBV25-1 and TRBJ2-1; 9 bases fit TRBD1. J lost 8 bases, V lost 3 bases, and 8 bases had no gene match. Germline CDR1 is MGHDK and CDR2 is SYGVNS. This CDR3 has 15 amino acids. The CDR3 loop is CASSEQQGARDEQFF. Here the CDR3 DNA reads TGTGCCAGCAGTGAGCAACAGGGGGCGCGGGATGAGCAGTTCTTC.

CDR3 nucleotide sequence: TGCGCCAGCAGCCAAGCTGGCGGCTACACCTTC. Its protein is CASSQAGGYTF. The rearrangement links TRBV4-1 to TRBJ1-2; no firm D call. The germline CDR1 and CDR2 sequences are MGHRA and YSYEKL. The CDR3 runs 11 residues. The V and J ends lost 1 base and 8 bases respectively, with 5 bases between them.

The chain links TRBV7-9 to TRBJ2-7, with 7 bases identical to TRBD2. J gave up 3 bases and V 5 bases, and 10 bases lay outside the gene matches. Germline values: CDR1 SEHNR, CDR2 FQNEAQ (reference sequence). There are 15 residues in the CDR3. This CDR3 is CASSRSAGGSYEQYF. The CDR3 nucleotides are TGTGCCAGCAGCCGATCGGCGGGCGGGAGCTACGAGCAGTACTTC.

This chain links TRBV15 with TRBJ1-2, with a tentative D call TRBD1 (6 bases). The CDR3 runs 14 residues. Germline CDR1 and CDR2: LNHNV and YYDKDF (reference sequence). Between the trimmed V and J ends, which lost 5 bases and 0 bases, there was a span of 10 bases. The CDR3 sequence: CATSPDRANYGYTF. CDR3 coding DNA: TGTGCCACCAGCCCGGACAGAGCTAACTATGGCTACACCTTC.

The gene calls are TRBV19 and TRBJ1-5, with unresolved D. This CDR3 is built from 15 residues. V was trimmed by 3 bases and J by 4 bases, leaving 13 bases between them. Germline V lookup: CDR1 LNHDA, CDR2 SQIVND (reference sequence). The CDR3 coding sequence is TGTGCCAGTAGTATCACACAGCAATATAATCAGCCCCAGCATTTT. Protein product: CASSITQQYNQPQHF.

The chain combines TRBV5-1 with TRBJ2-1, with TRBD2 identical over 7 bases. V shed 0 bases, J shed 10 bases, and the junction held 1 base outside the gene matches. Germline-derived CDR1 and CDR2 are SGHRS and YFSETQ. This CDR3 spans 12 amino acids. The CDR3 nucleotides are TGCGCCAGCAGCTTGGGGGGAGGGGAGCAGTTCTTC. Translation: CASSLGGGEQFF. Full variable domain (remainder filled in from reference TRBV5-1 and TRBJ2-1): KAGVTQTPRYLIKTRGQQVTLSCSPISGHRSVSWYQQTPGQGLQFLFEYFSETQRNKGNFPGRFSGRQFSNSRSEMNVSTLELGDSALYLCASSLGGGEQFFGPGTRLTVL.